Listed below are T cell receptor beta chains from one sample, sequenced in a study of T cell repertoires in cytomegalovirus infection. TCRdb recomputed calls from the reads with MiXCR, one row per CDR3 protein. The repertoire consists of nearly 550,000 distinct CDR3 sequences, with approximately 15% occurring once and the leading ten covering more than 20%. Sequencing was done on a sample of CD8+ T cells from PBMCs. The source of these receptors is a human donor in good health (CMV status not recorded). Some clones in this sample may be carry-over from other donors' samples. Both conserved end residues are part of each CDR3. D genes are given only for firm matches. For some rows the clone size is stated as once, few or many, or as a class when expanded; others skip it.

many . 16 TRBJ2-6 TRBV5-5 CASSATNGVGANVLTF TGTGCCAGCAGCGCAACCAACGGGGTTGGGGCCAACGTCCTGACTTTC
. . 18 TRBJ1-5 TRBV6-6 CASSYSNRHVLSNQPQHF TGTGCCAGCAGTTACTCGAATAGGCATGTCCTTAGCAATCAGCCCCAGCATTTT
few . 15 TRBJ2-5 TRBV9 CASSVAAATGETQYF TGTGCCAGCAGCGTAGCGGCAGCCACCGGGGAGACCCAGTACTTC
. . 15 TRBJ1-1 TRBV5-1 CASSLEGVLVTEAFF TGCGCCAGCAGCTTGGAGGGGGTCCTGGTAACTGAAGCTTTCTTT
few . 13 TRBJ2-1 TRBV7-9 CASSLDSVNEQFF TGTGCCAGCAGCTTAGACAGCGTCAATGAGCAGTTCTTC
few . 14 TRBJ1-6 TRBV6-1 CASTARPYNSPLHF TGTGCCAGCACCGCAAGACCCTATAATTCACCCCTCCACTTT
. TRBD1 13 TRBJ2-7 TRBV20-1 CSARPGQVYEQYF TGCAGTGCTAGACCGGGACAGGTCTACGAGCAGTACTTC
few . 15 TRBJ2-7 TRBV11-2 CASSLEGASHYEQYF TGTGCCAGCAGCTTAGAGGGTGCCAGCCACTACGAGCAGTACTTC
. TRBD1 16 TRBJ1-1 TRBV19 CASSSERGLVNTEAFF TGTGCCAGTAGTTCAGAGAGGGGGCTGGTGAACACTGAAGCTTTCTTT
few . 16 TRBJ2-7 TRBV14 CASSQTIFDNSYEQYF TGTGCCAGCAGCCAGACAATCTTTGACAACTCCTACGAGCAGTACTTC